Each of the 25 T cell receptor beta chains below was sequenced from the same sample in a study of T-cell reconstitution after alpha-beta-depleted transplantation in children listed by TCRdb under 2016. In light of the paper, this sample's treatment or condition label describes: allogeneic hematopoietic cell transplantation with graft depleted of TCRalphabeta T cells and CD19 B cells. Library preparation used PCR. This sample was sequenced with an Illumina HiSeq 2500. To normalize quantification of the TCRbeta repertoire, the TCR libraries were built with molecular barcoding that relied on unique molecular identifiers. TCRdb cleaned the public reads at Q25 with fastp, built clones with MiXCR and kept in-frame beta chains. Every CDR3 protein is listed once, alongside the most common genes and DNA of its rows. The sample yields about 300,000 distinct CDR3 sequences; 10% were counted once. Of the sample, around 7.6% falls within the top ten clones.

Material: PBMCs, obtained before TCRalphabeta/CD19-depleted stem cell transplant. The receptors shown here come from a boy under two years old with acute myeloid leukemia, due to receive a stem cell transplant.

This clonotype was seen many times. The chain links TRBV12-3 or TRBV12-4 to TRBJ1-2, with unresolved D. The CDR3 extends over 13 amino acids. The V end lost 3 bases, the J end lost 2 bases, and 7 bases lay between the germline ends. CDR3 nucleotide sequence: TGTGCCAGCAGTTTGGGTAGGAACTATGGCTACACCTTC. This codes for CASSLGRNYGYTF.

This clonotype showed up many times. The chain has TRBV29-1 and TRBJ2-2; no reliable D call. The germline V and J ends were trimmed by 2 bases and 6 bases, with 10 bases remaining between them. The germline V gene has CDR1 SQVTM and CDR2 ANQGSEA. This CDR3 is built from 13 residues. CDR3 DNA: TGCAGCGTTGAACGACTTTCCTCCGGGGAGCTGTTTTTT. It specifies CSVERLSSGELFF.

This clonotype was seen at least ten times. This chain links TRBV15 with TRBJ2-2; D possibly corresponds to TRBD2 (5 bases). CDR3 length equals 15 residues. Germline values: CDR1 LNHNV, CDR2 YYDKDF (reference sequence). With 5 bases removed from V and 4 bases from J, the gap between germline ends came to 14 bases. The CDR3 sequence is CATSESLASTGELFF. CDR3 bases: TGTGCCACCAGCGAATCCTTAGCGTCCACCGGGGAGCTGTTTTTT.

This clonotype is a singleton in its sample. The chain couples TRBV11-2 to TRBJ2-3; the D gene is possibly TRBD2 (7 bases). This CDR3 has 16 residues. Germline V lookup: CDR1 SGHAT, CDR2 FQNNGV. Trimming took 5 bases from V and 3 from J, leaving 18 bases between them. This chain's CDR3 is CASSLLEGGETDTQYF. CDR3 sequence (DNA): TGTGCCAGCAGCCTACTCGAGGGGGGGGAGACAGATACGCAGTATTTT. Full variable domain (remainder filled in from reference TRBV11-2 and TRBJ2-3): EAGVAQSPRYKIIEKRQSVAFWCNPISGHATLYWYQQILGQGPKLLIQFQNNGVVDDSQLPKDRFSAERLKGVDSTLKIQPAKLEDSAVYLCASSLLEGGETDTQYFGPGTRLTVL.

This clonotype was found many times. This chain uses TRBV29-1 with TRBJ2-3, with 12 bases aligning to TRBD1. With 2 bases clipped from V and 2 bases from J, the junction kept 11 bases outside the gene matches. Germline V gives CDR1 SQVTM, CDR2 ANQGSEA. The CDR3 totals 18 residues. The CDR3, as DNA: TGCAGCGTTGAATATCTTTTACCGGGACAGGGGGCCACAGATACGCAGTATTTT. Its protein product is CSVEYLLPGQGATDTQYF.

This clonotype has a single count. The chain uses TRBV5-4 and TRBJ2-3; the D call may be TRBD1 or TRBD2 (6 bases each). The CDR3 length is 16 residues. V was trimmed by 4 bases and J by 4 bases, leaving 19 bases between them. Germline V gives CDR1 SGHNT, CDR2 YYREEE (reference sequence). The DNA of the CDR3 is TGTGCCAGCAGCGGTTGGGACGGGGGCGGGGCAGATACGCAGTATTTT. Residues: CASSGWDGGGADTQYF.

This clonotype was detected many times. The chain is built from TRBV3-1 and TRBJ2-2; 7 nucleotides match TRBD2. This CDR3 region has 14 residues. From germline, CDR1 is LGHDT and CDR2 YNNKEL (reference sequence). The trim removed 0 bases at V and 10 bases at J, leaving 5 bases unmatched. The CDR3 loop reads CASSQDGGDVELFF. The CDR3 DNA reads TGTGCCAGCAGCCAAGATGGGGGGGACGTGGAGCTGTTTTTT.

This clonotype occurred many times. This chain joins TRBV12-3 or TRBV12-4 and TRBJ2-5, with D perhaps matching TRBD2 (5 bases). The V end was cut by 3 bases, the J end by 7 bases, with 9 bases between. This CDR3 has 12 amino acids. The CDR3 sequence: CASSFREGTQYF. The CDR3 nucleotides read TGTGCCAGCAGTTTCCGGGAAGGGACCCAGTACTTC.

The CDR3 is CASSIRRSLAEQFF. CDR3 nucleotides: TGTGCCAGTAGTATAAGGCGGTCCCTTGCTGAGCAGTTCTTC. This chain connects TRBV19 to TRBJ2-1; unclear D gene. The CDR3 sequence is 14 residues long. V dropped 2 bases and J dropped 9 bases, with 14 bases sitting between them. Germline V gene data show CDR1 as LNHDA and CDR2 as SQIVND (reference sequence).

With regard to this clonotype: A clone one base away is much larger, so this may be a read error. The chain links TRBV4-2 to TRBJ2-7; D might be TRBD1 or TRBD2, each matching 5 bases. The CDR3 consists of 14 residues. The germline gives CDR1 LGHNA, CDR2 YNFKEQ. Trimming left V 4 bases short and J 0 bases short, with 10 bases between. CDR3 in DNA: TGTGCCAGCAGCCCTGGGGACCGCTCCTACGAGCAGTACTTC. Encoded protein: CASSPGDRSYEQYF.

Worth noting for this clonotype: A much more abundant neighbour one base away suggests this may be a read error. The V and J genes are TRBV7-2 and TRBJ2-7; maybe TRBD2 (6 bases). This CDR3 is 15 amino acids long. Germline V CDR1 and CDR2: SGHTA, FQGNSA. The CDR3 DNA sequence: TGTGTCAGCAGCCCGGGACTCCGGGGCCCCTACGAGCAGTACTTC. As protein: CVSSPGLRGPYEQYF.

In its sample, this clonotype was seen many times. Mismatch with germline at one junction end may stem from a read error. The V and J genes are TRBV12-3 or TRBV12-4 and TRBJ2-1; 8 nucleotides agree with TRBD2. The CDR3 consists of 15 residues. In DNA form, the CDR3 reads TGTGCCAGCAGCTTAGCGGGATACTTCTACAATGAGCAGTTCTTC. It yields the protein CASSLAGYFYNEQFF.

CDR3 sequence: CASKQGAWEKLFF. The CDR3 bases are TGTGCCAGCAAACAGGGGGCTTGGGAAAAACTGTTTTTT. The V gene is TRBV12-3 or TRBV12-4, the J gene TRBJ1-4; 9 bases fit TRBD1. CDR3 size: 13 residues. V trimming: 7 bases; J trimming: 8 bases; junction bases outside the gene matches: 5.

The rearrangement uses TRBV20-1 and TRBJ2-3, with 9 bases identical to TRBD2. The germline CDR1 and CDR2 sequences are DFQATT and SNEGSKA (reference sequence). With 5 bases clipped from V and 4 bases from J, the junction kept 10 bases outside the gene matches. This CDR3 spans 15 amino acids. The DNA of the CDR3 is TGCAGTGCTTACATAGCGGGAGCCGGCGCAGATACGCAGTATTTT. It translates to CSAYIAGAGADTQYF.

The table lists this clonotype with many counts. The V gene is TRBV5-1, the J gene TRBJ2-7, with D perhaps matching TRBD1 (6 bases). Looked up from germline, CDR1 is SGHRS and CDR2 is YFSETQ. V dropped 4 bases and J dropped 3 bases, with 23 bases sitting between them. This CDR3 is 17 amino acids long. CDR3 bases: TGCGCCAGCAGCCCCCTATTAACAGGGATCGGAATCTACGAGCAGTACTTC. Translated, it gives CASSPLLTGIGIYEQYF.

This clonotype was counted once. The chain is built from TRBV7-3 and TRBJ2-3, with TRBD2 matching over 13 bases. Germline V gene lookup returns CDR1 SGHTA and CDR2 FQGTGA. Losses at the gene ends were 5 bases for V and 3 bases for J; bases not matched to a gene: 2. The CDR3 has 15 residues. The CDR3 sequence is CASSQGLAGTDTQYF. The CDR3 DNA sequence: TGTGCCAGCAGCCAGGGACTAGCGGGGACAGATACGCAGTATTTT. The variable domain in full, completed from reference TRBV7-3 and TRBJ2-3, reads GAGVSQTPSNKVTEKGKYVELRCDPISGHTALYWYRQSLGQGPEFLIYFQGTGAADDSGLPNDRFFAVRPEGSVSTLKIQRTERGDSAVYLCASSQGLAGTDTQYFGPGTRLTVL.

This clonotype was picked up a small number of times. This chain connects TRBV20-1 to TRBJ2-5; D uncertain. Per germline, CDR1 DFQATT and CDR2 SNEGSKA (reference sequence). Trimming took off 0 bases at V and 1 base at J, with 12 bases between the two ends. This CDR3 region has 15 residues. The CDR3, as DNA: TGCAGTGCTAGAGATCCCACCGAGGTCCAAGAGACCCAGTACTTC. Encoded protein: CSARDPTEVQETQYF.

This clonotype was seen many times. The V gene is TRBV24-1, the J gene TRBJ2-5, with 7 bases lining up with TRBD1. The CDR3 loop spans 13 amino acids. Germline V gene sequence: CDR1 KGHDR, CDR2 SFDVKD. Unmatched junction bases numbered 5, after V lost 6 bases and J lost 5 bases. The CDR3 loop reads CATSRQGVETQYF. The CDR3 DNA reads TGTGCCACCAGTAGACAGGGAGTGGAGACCCAGTACTTC.

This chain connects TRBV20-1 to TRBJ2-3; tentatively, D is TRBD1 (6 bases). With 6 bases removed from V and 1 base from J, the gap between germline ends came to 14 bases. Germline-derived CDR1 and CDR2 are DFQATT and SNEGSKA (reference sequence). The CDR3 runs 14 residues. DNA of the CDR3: TGCAGTGCCTCCGGGACAAGAGGCACAGATACGCAGTATTTT. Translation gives CSASGTRGTDTQYF.

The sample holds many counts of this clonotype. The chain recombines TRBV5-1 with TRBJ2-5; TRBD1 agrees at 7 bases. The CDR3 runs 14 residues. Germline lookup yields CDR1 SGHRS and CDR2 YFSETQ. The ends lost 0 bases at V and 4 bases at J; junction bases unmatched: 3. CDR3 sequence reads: CASSLAGQSETQYF. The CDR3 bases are TGCGCCAGCAGCTTGGCGGGACAGTCAGAGACCCAGTACTTC.

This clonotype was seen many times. CDR3 in DNA: TGTGCCAGCTCCTATAGGGGTGGCACGCAGTATTTT. Translation: CASSYRGGTQYF. The chain carries TRBV6-5 and TRBJ2-3; D is possibly TRBD1 (5 bases). CDR1 MNHEY and CDR2 SVGAGI come from the germline V gene. The CDR3 spans 12 residues. V lost 8 bases to trimming and J lost 9 bases, with 15 bases between them.

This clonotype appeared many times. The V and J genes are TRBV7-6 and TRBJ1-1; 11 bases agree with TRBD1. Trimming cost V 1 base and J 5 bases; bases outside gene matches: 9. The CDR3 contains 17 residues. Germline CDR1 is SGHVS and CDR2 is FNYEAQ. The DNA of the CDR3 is TGTGCCAGCAGCTTAGACGGACAGGGGGCTCCCGGGACTGAAGCTTTCTTT. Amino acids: CASSLDGQGAPGTEAFF.

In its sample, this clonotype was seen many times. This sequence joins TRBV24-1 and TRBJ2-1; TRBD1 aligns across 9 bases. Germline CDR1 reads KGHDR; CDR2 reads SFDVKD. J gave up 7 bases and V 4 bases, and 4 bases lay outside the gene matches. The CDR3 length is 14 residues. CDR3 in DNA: TGTGCCACCAGTGAACAGGGGGCGGCGAATGAGCAGTTCTTC. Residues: CATSEQGAANEQFF.

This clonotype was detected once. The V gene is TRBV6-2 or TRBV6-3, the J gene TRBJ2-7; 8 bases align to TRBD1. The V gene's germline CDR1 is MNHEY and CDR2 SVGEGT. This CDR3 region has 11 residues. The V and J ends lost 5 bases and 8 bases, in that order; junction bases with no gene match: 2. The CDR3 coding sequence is TGTGCCAGCAGTAGGACAGGGAAGCAGTACTTC. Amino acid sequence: CASSRTGKQYF.

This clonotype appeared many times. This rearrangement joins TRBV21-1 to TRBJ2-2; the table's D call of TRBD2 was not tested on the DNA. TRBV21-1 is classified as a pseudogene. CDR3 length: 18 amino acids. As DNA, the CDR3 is TGTGCCAGCAGTAAAGACCCCCCTAGCGGGAGTCCCACCGGGGAGCTGTTTTTT. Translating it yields CASSKDPPSGSPTGELFF.